What follows are 27 T cell receptor beta chains derived from one specimen sequenced in a study of blood T cell repertoires in COVID-19. The repertoire was sequenced with immunoSEQ multiplex PCR; TCRdb's copy has only in-frame clones and lacks some. The sample includes about 150,000 clones, around 84% of them seen just once. The sequenced sample consisted of PBMCs or T cells enriched from blood (not recorded which). These receptors originate from a man aged 50 to 59 who had recovered from COVID-19.

The chain links TRBV10-3 to TRBJ1-2; 9 bases match TRBD1. The V and J ends lost 3 bases and 4 bases, in that order; junction bases with no gene match: 6. Germline V gene lookup returns CDR1 ENHRY and CDR2 SYGVKD. This CDR3 has 15 residues. This CDR3 reads CAISDPGQGGYGYTF. For the CDR3, the DNA is TGTGCCATCAGTGACCCGGGACAGGGAGGCTATGGCTACACCTTC.

This clone was seen more than once but under ten times. In the same sample, other DNA sequences code for this CDR3. The CDR3 is CASSLLASGNTGELFF. CDR3 nucleotides: TGTGCCAGCAGCTTATTGGCTAGCGGAAACACCGGGGAGCTGTTTTTT. The chain couples TRBV11-2 to TRBJ2-2; TRBD2 matches 7 bases. Germline values: CDR1 SGHAT, CDR2 FQNNGV. The CDR3 runs 16 residues. Trimming at V came to 2 bases and at J to 2 bases, leaving 5 bases not matched to a gene.

This clone occurred once. The chain carries TRBV7-2 and TRBJ1-6; 10 bases fit TRBD1. The ends lost 4 bases at V and 10 bases at J; junction bases unmatched: 7. The germline V gene has CDR1 SGHTA and CDR2 FQGNSA. This CDR3 spans 15 amino acids. The CDR3 DNA reads TGTGCCAGCAGCTCCAAGACAGGGGGCATATCACCCCTCCACTTT. Encoded protein: CASSSKTGGISPLHF.

V and J are TRBV11-2 and TRBJ1-2, with TRBD1 identical over 9 bases. V shed 7 bases, J shed 4 bases, and the junction held 19 bases outside the gene matches. The CDR3 is 18 residues long. CDR1 and CDR2 (germline): SGHAT, FQNNGV. The CDR3 region is CASIPVGTGTGRSYGYTF. CDR3 sequence (DNA): TGTGCCAGCATTCCCGTCGGCACCGGGACAGGGCGTAGCTATGGCTACACCTTC.

The chain is built from TRBV4-3 and TRBJ2-7; a weak D match, TRBD1 (6 bases). Germline V CDR1 and CDR2: LGHNA, YSLEER. The CDR3 has 15 residues. Trimming took off 0 bases at V and 4 bases at J, with 13 bases between the two ends. This CDR3 reads CASSQDLPGAYEQYF. CDR3 nucleotides: TGCGCCAGCAGCCAAGATTTACCAGGGGCATACGAGCAGTACTTC.

In nucleotides, the CDR3 is TGCAGCGCCGTCTTAAACACTGAAGCTTTCTTT. As protein: CSAVLNTEAFF. This chain uses TRBV29-1 with TRBJ1-1; D gene unclear. CDR3 length equals 11 residues. Germline loops: CDR1 SQVTM, CDR2 ANQGSEA. Trimming left V 7 bases short and J 2 bases short, with 8 bases between.

The CDR3 protein is CASSISSGTYGYTF. CDR3 bases: TGTGCCAGCAGTATCAGTAGCGGTACCTATGGCTACACCTTC. The J gene is TRBJ1-2, the V gene TRBV2; no clear D. This CDR3 region has 14 residues. V lost 5 bases and J lost 4, with 14 bases in between. Germline V gene sequence: CDR1 SNHLY, CDR2 FYNNEI.

This sequence joins TRBV25-1 and TRBJ2-7; D perhaps matches TRBD1 (6 bases). The CDR3 has 12 residues. Trimming removed 6 bases from V and 3 bases from J, with 9 bases in between. The germline CDR1 and CDR2 sequences are MGHDK and SYGVNS. CDR3 region: CASSARGYEQYF. The CDR3 DNA is TGTGCCAGCAGCGCCAGGGGCTACGAGCAGTACTTC.

The chain joins TRBV7-9 to TRBJ1-6, with 8 nucleotides matching TRBD1. V dropped 4 bases and J dropped 7; count of bases not matched to a gene: 6. The germline gives CDR1 SEHNR, CDR2 FQNEAQ (reference sequence). CDR3 length: 15 amino acids. CDR3 in DNA: TGTGCCAGCAGCTCCCAGGGGGCGAAGAATTCACCCCTCCACTTT. It translates to CASSSQGAKNSPLHF.

J is TRBJ1-4 and V is TRBV7-9; tentatively, D is TRBD1 (6 bases). The CDR3 runs to 16 residues. The V end was cut by 5 bases, the J end by 8 bases, with 21 bases between. Germline loops: CDR1 SEHNR, CDR2 FQNEAQ (reference sequence). The CDR3 is CASSLASGGPSEKLFF. The CDR3 DNA reads as TGTGCCAGCAGCCTTGCATCCGGGGGGCCGTCGGAAAAACTGTTTTTT.

This clone was counted a few times. This chain connects TRBV7-2 to TRBJ1-4, with 9 bases fitting TRBD1. Germline lookup yields CDR1 SGHTA and CDR2 FQGNSA. Trimming removed 4 bases from V and 7 bases from J; junction bases left unmatched: 4. CDR3 length: 14 residues. The CDR3 DNA sequence: TGTGCCAGCAGCTCCACAGGGGGCCGTGAAAAACTGTTTTTT. This translates into CASSSTGGREKLFF. The full variable domain, completed using reference TRBV7-2 and TRBJ1-4, is GAGVSQSPSNKVTEKGKDVELRCDPISGHTALYWYRQSLGQGLEFLIYFQGNSAPDKSGLPSDRFSAERTGGSVSTLTIQRTQQEDSAVYLCASSSTGGREKLFFGSGTQLSVL.

V gene TRBV6-5 combines with J gene TRBJ1-5, with D uncertain. V was clipped by 4 bases and J by 5 bases, with 15 bases between them. The V gene's germline CDR1 is MNHEY and CDR2 SVGAGI. This CDR3 has 15 residues. CDR3 loop: CASSSRGEQDQPQHF. The CDR3 bases are TGTGCCAGCAGTTCCCGTGGGGAGCAGGATCAGCCCCAGCATTTT.

This clone was found once. The gene calls are TRBV9 and TRBJ1-6, with a weak D call TRBD1 (6 bases). Trimming pared 3 bases from V and 10 bases from J, leaving 17 bases between. Germline V CDR1 and CDR2: SGDLS, YYNGEE. The CDR3 extends over 15 amino acids. This chain's CDR3 is CASSAAGQGNSPLHF. CDR3 nucleotides: TGTGCCAGCAGCGCGGCTGGGCAGGGGAACTCACCCCTCCACTTT.

The V gene is TRBV11-2, the J gene TRBJ2-2; the D gene is possibly TRBD2 (6 bases). Per germline, CDR1 SGHAT and CDR2 FQNNGV. The CDR3 has 17 residues. Trimming pared 5 bases from V and 1 base from J, leaving 17 bases between. The DNA of the CDR3 is TGTGCCAGCAGCGACGACCCCGGGGGAATGAACACCGGGGAGCTGTTTTTT. Encoded protein: CASSDDPGGMNTGELFF. Full variable domain (rest looked up from reference TRBV11-2 and TRBJ2-2): EAGVAQSPRYKIIEKRQSVAFWCNPISGHATLYWYQQILGQGPKLLIQFQNNGVVDDSQLPKDRFSAERLKGVDSTLKIQPAKLEDSAVYLCASSDDPGGMNTGELFFGEGSRLTVL.

The chain combines TRBV6-6 with TRBJ2-3; D perhaps matches TRBD2 (6 bases). Per germline, CDR1 MNHNY and CDR2 SVGAGI (reference sequence). There are 14 residues in the CDR3. Trimming removed 7 bases from V and 7 bases from J, with 18 bases in between. The CDR3: CASISTGGTNTQYF. In DNA form, the CDR3 reads TGTGCCAGCATCTCGACCGGGGGTACAAATACGCAGTATTTT.

This rearrangement joins TRBV27 to TRBJ2-7, with unresolved D. Germline V gives CDR1 MNHEY, CDR2 SMNVEV (reference sequence). The V and J ends lost 0 bases and 1 base respectively, with 7 bases between them. The CDR3 contains 14 residues. CDR3 sequence: CASSLSSGSYEQYF. The CDR3 DNA reads TGTGCCAGCAGTTTATCGTCAGGTTCCTACGAGCAGTACTTC.

This chain connects TRBV5-6 to TRBJ2-3, with D tentatively TRBD2 (5 bases). The CDR3 is 15 residues long. The V gene's germline CDR1 is SGHDT and CDR2 YYEEEE. V was trimmed by 1 base and J by 1 base, leaving 10 bases between them. CDR3: CASSLLGVGTDTQYF. The CDR3 DNA reads TGTGCCAGCAGCTTGCTCGGGGTTGGCACAGATACGCAGTATTTT.

The chain joins TRBV10-3 to TRBJ2-4; maybe TRBD1 (6 bases). This CDR3 has 15 amino acids. Germline V lookup: CDR1 ENHRY, CDR2 SYGVKD. The ends were cut back, 2 bases at V and 9 bases at J, with 17 bases in the middle. CDR3 nucleotide sequence: TGTGCCATCAGTGAGCCCCAGACAGGCCAAAGCATTCAGTACTTC. The encoded protein is CAISEPQTGQSIQYF.

The chain combines TRBV30 with TRBJ2-5; 14 nucleotides agree with TRBD2. The J segment lost 2 bases and the V segment lost 5 bases, leaving 4 bases of the junction unmatched. The CDR3 spans 15 residues. Germline values: CDR1 GTSNPN, CDR2 SVGIG (reference sequence). This CDR3 reads CAWQGLAGVQETQYF. DNA for the CDR3: TGTGCCTGGCAGGGACTAGCGGGGGTACAAGAGACCCAGTACTTC.

This chain connects TRBV5-1 to TRBJ2-1; 8 positions match TRBD2. The length of the CDR3 is 14 residues. V trimming: 4 bases; J trimming: 7 bases; junction bases outside the gene matches: 7. Germline V lookup: CDR1 SGHRS, CDR2 YFSETQ. The CDR3 nucleotides read TGCGCCAGCAGCCGTGGGACTAGATCGAATGAGCAGTTCTTC. Translated: CASSRGTRSNEQFF. Drawing the rest from reference TRBV5-1 and TRBJ2-1, the complete variable domain is KAGVTQTPRYLIKTRGQQVTLSCSPISGHRSVSWYQQTPGQGLQFLFEYFSETQRNKGNFPGRFSGRQFSNSRSEMNVSTLELGDSALYLCASSRGTRSNEQFFGPGTRLTVL.

The V call is TRBV29-1, the J call TRBJ1-2; maybe TRBD1 (6 bases). V lost 2 bases to trimming and J lost 0 bases, with 13 bases between them. Germline CDR1 SQVTM, CDR2 ANQGSEA. The CDR3 has 15 residues. The CDR3 sequence: CSVELGDNPNYGYTF. The CDR3, as DNA: TGCAGCGTTGAATTGGGGGACAACCCTAACTATGGCTACACCTTC.

The chain recombines TRBV7-9 with TRBJ1-6; TRBD1 is a possible D gene (6 bases). V lost 5 bases to trimming and J lost 7 bases, with 9 bases between them. CDR1 is SEHNR and CDR2 is FQNEAQ in the germline V gene (reference sequence). The CDR3 covers 13 residues. In nucleotides, the CDR3 is TGTGCCAGCAGCACGGACAGCAATTCACCCCTCCACTTT. Residues: CASSTDSNSPLHF. The variable domain in full, completed from reference TRBV7-9 and TRBJ1-6, reads DTGVSQNPRHKITKRGQNVTFRCDPISEHNRLYWYRQTLGQGPEFLTYFQNEAQLEKSRLLSDRFSAERPKGSFSTLEIQRTEQGDSAMYLCASSTDSNSPLHFGNGTRLTVT.

The genes are TRBV29-1 and TRBJ2-5; D is possibly TRBD2 (9 bases). This CDR3 has 16 residues. V dropped 6 bases and J dropped 5 bases, with 25 bases sitting between them. Germline CDR1 SQVTM, CDR2 ANQGSEA. The CDR3 spells CSVDRGGGAGMETQYF. In DNA, the CDR3 is TGCAGCGTCGACAGGGGCGGGGGGGCCGGAATGGAGACCCAGTACTTC.

The gene calls are TRBV5-1 and TRBJ1-4; TRBD1 agrees at 8 bases. The CDR3 runs to 14 residues. Germline CDR1 and CDR2: SGHRS and YFSETQ. Trimming cost V 4 bases and J 8 bases; bases outside gene matches: 7. The CDR3 bases are TGCGCCAGCAGCCAGACAGGGGTAGGGGAAAAACTGTTTTTT. Translation gives CASSQTGVGEKLFF.

The chain's CDR3 is CSVEKSSFGEQYF. CDR3 DNA: TGCAGCGTTGAGAAGAGTTCCTTCGGCGAGCAGTACTTC. V and J are TRBV29-1 and TRBJ2-7; D is unresolved. CDR3 length: 13 residues. The germline gives CDR1 SQVTM, CDR2 ANQGSEA. V lost 3 bases to trimming and J lost 6 bases, with 15 bases between them.

The chain recombines TRBV2 with TRBJ2-7, with TRBD2 matching over 9 bases. This CDR3 is built from 14 residues. Germline CDR1 reads SNHLY; CDR2 reads FYNNEI. Losses at the gene ends were 2 bases for V and 6 bases for J; bases not matched to a gene: 5. The CDR3: CASSERGGAFEQYF. The CDR3 DNA follows: TGTGCCAGCAGTGAACGCGGGGGGGCTTTCGAGCAGTACTTC.

V and J are TRBV2 and TRBJ1-1; D is perhaps TRBD1 (5 bases). The CDR3 has 12 residues. From germline, CDR1 is SNHLY and CDR2 FYNNEI. Here the CDR3 reads CAVNRGRTEAFF. The CDR3 DNA reads as TGTGCAGTCAACCGGGGGAGGACTGAAGCTTTCTTT.